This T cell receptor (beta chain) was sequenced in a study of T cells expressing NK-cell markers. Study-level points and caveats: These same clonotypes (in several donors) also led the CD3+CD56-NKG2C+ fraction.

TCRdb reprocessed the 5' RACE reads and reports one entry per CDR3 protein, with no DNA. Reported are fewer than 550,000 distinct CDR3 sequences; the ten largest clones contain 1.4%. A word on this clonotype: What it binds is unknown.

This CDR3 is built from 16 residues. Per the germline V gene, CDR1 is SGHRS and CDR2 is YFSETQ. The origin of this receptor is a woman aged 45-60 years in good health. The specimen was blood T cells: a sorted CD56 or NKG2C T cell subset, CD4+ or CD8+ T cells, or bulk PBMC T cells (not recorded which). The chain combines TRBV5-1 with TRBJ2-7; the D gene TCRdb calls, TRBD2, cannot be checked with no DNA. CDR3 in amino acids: CASSLGPFGQPYEQYF.